This T cell receptor beta chain originates from a study of shared clonotypes between healthy human individuals. Points from the study as a whole: Around 5% of naive CD4 clonotypes were common to four donors. In this cohort, only blood was sampled, and tissue repertoires likely differ.

Naive CD8 cells were CD45RO-negative, positively selected for CCR7, excluding terminally differentiated effector memory CD45RA+ cells. Notes on this clone: Its antigen is as yet unknown.

Clones were read by immunoSEQ multiplex PCR, and TCRdb kept only the in-frame ones, dropping some. This table holds 550,000 to 750,000 clones, 92% found once. Looked up from germline, CDR1 is PRHDT and CDR2 is FYEKMQ (reference sequence). V was cut by 5 bases and J by 0 bases, with 8 bases left in between. The length of the CDR3 is 14 residues. The TCR originated in a man younger than 40 in good health. Sequences were obtained from naive CD8+ T cells sorted from blood. V and J are TRBV13 and TRBJ2-4; D gene unclear. The CDR3 nucleotides are TGTGCCAGCAGCGTAGAGGTAGCCAAAAACATTCAGTACTTC. Its translation: CASSVEVAKNIQYF.